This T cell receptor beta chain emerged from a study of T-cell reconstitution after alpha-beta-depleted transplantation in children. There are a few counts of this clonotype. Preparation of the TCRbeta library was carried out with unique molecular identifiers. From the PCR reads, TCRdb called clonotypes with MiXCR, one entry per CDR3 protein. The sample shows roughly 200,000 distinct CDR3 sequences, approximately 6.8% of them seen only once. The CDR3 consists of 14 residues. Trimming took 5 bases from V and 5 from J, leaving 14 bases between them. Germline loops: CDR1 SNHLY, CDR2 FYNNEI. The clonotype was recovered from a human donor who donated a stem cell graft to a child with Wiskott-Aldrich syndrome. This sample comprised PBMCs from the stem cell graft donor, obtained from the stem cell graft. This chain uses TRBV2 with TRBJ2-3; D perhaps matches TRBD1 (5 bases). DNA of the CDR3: TGTGCCAGCAGTTTTTTTAGGGGTGGAGATACGCAGTATTTT. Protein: CASSFFRGGDTQYF.